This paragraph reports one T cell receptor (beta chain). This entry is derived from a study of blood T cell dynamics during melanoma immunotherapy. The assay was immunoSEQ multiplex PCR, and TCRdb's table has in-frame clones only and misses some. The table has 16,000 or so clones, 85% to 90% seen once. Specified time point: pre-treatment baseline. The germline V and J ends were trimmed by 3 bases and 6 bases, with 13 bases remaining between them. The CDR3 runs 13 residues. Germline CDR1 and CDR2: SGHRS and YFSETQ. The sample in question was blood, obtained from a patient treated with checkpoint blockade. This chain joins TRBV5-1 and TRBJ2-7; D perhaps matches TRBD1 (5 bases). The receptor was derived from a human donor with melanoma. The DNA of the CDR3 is TGCGCCAGCAGCTCCCCGACAGCTAGCGAGCAGTACTTC. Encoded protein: CASSSPTASEQYF.